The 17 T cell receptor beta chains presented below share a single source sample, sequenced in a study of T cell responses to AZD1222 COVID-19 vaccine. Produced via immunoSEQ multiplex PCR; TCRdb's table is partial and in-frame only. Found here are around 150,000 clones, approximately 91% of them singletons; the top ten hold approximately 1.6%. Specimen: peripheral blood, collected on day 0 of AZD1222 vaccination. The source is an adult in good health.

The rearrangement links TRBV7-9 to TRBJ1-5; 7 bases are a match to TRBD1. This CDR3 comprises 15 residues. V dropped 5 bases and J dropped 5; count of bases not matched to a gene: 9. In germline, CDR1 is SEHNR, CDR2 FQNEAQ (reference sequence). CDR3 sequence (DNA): TGTGCCAGCAGCGTTGGGACAGCGATCGATCAGCCCCAGCATTTT. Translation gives CASSVGTAIDQPQHF.

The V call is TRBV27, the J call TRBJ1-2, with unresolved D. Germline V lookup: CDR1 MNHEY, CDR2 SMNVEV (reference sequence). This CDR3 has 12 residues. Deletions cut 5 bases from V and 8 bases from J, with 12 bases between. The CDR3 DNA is TGTGCCAGCAGTCAAAGGGATAGAGGCTACACCTTC. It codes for CASSQRDRGYTF.

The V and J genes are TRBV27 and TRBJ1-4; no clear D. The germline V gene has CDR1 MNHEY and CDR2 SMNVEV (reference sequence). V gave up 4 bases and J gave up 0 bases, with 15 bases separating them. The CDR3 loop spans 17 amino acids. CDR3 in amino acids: CASSSIRSGSTNEKLFF. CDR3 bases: TGTGCCAGCAGTTCCATCCGCAGCGGTTCAACTAATGAAAAACTGTTTTTT.

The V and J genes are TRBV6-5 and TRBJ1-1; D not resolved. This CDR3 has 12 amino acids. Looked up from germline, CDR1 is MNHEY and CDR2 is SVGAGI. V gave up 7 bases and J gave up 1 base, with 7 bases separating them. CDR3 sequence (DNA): TGTGCCAGCACTGGGCGGAACACTGAAGCTTTCTTT. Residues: CASTGRNTEAFF.

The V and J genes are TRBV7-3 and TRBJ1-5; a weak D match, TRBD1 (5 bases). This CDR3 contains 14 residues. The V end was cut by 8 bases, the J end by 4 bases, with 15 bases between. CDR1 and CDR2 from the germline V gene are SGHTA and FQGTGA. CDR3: CASRGATPNQPQHF. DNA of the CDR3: TGTGCCAGCCGAGGGGCCACCCCTAATCAGCCCCAGCATTTT. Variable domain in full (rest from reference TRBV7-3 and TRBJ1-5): GAGVSQTPSNKVTEKGKYVELRCDPISGHTALYWYRQSLGQGPEFLIYFQGTGAADDSGLPNDRFFAVRPEGSVSTLKIQRTERGDSAVYLCASRGATPNQPQHFGDGTRLSIL.

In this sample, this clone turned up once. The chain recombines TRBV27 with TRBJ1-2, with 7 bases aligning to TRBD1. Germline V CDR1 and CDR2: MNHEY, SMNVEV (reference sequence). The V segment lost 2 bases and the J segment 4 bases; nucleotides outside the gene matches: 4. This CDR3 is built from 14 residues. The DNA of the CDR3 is TGTGCCAGCAGTTTAAAAAGACAGGGCTATGGCTACACCTTC. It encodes CASSLKRQGYGYTF.

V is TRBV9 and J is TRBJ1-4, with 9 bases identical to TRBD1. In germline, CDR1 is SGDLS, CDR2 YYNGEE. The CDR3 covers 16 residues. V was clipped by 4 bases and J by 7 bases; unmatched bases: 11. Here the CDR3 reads CASSFSGTGSGEKLFF. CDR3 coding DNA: TGTGCCAGCAGCTTCTCCGGGACAGGGAGTGGTGAAAAACTGTTTTTT. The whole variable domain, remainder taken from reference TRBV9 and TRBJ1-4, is DSGVTQTPKHLITATGQRVTLRCSPRSGDLSVYWYQQSLDQGLQFLIQYYNGEERAKGNILERFSAQQFPDLHSELNLSSLELGDSALYFCASSFSGTGSGEKLFFGSGTQLSVL.

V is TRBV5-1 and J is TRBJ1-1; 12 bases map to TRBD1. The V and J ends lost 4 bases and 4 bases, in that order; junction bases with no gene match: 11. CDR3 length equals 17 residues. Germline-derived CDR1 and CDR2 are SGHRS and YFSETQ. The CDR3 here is CASSQGTGGVVVTEAFF. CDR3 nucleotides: TGCGCCAGCAGCCAAGGGACAGGGGGCGTAGTTGTCACTGAAGCTTTCTTT.

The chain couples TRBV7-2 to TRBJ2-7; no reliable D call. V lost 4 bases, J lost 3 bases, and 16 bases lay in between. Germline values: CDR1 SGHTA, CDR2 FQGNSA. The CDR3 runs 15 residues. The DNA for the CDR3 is TGTGCCAGCAGCTCGATCGAGAGGAAGGGCTACGAGCAGTACTTC. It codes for CASSSIERKGYEQYF.

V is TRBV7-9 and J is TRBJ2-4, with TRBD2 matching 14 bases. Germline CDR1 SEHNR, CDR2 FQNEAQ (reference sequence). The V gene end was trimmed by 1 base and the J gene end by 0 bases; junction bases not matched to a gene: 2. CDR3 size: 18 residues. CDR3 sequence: CASSLGLAGGLAKNIQYF. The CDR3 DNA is TGTGCCAGCAGCTTAGGACTAGCGGGAGGGTTAGCCAAAAACATTCAGTACTTC.

The CDR3 spells CASSLNSINEQFF. The CDR3 DNA reads as TGTGCCAGCAGTTTAAACTCAATAAATGAGCAGTTCTTC. The rearrangement joins TRBV12-3 or TRBV12-4 to TRBJ2-1, with D hard to call. The CDR3 sequence is 13 residues long. V was shortened by 2 bases and J by 7 bases, with 9 bases between the two germline ends.

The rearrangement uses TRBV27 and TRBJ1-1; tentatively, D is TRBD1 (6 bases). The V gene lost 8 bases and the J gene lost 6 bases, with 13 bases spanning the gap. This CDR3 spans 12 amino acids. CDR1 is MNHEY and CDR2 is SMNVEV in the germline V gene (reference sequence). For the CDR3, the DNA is TGTGCCAGCCGGGGGCCCGCGCCTGAAGCTTTCTTT. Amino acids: CASRGPAPEAFF.

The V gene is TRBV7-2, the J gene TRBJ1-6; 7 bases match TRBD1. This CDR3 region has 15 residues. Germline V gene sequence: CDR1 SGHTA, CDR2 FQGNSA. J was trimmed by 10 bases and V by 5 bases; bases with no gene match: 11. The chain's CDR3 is CASSRRGQASSPLHF. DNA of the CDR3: TGTGCCAGCAGCCGGAGAGGACAGGCGTCCTCACCCCTCCACTTT.

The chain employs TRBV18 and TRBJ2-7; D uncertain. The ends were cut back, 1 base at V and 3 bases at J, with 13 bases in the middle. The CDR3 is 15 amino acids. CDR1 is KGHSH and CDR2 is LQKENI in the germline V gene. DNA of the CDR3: TGTGCCAGCTCACCACGGAAAGGGAATGACTACGAGCAGTACTTC. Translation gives CASSPRKGNDYEQYF.

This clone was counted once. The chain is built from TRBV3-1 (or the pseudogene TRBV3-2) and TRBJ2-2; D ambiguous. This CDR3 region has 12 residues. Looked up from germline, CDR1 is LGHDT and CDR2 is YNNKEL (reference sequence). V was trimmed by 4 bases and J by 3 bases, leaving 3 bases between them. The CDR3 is CASSPYTGELFF. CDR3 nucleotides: TGTGCCAGCAGCCCCTACACCGGGGAGCTGTTTTTT.

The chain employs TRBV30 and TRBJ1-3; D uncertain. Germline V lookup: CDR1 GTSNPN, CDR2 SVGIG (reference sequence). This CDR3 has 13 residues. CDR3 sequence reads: CAYDLSSGNTIYF. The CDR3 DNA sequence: TGTGCGTACGACTTAAGTTCTGGAAACACCATATATTTT.

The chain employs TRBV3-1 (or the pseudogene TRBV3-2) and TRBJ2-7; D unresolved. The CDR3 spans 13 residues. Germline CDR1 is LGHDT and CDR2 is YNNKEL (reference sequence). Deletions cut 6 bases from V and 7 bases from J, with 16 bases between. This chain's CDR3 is CASSERNRWEQYF. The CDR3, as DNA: TGTGCCAGCAGTGAAAGGAACCGCTGGGAGCAGTACTTC.